This T cell receptor (beta chain) was recovered during a study of T cell changes during pregnancy in multiple sclerosis. Clones were read by immunoSEQ multiplex PCR, and TCRdb kept only the in-frame ones, dropping some. The sample contains about 70,000 clones, around 94% of which appear only once. The CDR3 consists of 17 residues. Germline CDR1 reads LNHDA; CDR2 reads SQIVND (reference sequence). Trimming took 5 bases from V and 2 from J, leaving 21 bases between them. This sequence was found in a female donor with multiple sclerosis, enrolled in a pregnancy study. The material was peripheral blood, obtained in the third trimester of pregnancy. The chain uses TRBV19 and TRBJ1-1, with a tentative D call TRBD1 (6 bases). CDR3 loop: CASSRPPPQGYNTEAFF. Here the CDR3 DNA reads TGTGCCAGTAGTCGTCCCCCGCCCCAGGGGTACAACACTGAAGCTTTCTTT.